This paragraph covers one T cell receptor (beta chain) sequence. Antigen specificity is unknown. Trimming took 0 bases from V and 4 from J, leaving 16 bases between them. Germline lookup yields CDR1 SGHRS and CDR2 YFSETQ. The CDR3 length is 16 residues. This specimen comes from a study of post-analysis software for immune sequencing data. The study's findings and limits: Multiple sclerosis patients had significantly lower normalized Chao1 diversity than controls. Five TRBV segments, including TRBV5-6, TRBV5-1 and TRBV20-1, were more frequent in patients than controls.

Unique molecular identifiers were built into the TCR beta cDNA libraries. T cells numbering about 0.95 to 10 million gave rise to about 490,000 cDNA molecules. One entry per CDR3 protein, called by TCRdb with MiXCR from the PCR reads. The sample records about 540,000 distinct CDR3 sequences, 30% to 40% being singletons. Material: blood. The sequence was collected from a girl aged 2 to 17 with multiple sclerosis. This chain uses TRBV5-1 with TRBJ1-1, with D hard to call. Here the CDR3 reads CASSLDSLGISTEAFF. The DNA for the CDR3 is TGCGCCAGCAGCTTGGACTCCCTAGGTATAAGCACTGAAGCTTTCTTT.